Sequencing of this TCR beta chain was carried out in a study of cytomegalovirus exposure and HLA in healthy donors. Broader study findings: According to an earlier analysis, most TCR beta V segments yielded productive rearrangements about 90% or about 30% of the time.

The length of the CDR3 is 14 residues. Germline V CDR1 and CDR2: LNHNV, YYDKDF (reference sequence). Comments on this clone: What it recognizes is unknown. At one end the junction does not follow the germline gene, possibly because of a read error.

It was with 60 Vbeta and 13 Jbeta primers that the PCR ran. TCRdb's copy holds only in-frame clones and misses some; the assay was immunoSEQ multiplex PCR. The table records roughly 160,000 clones, around 82% of them present only once. Source material: PBMCs. The receptor comes from a man aged 25 to 40 in good health and CMV-seronegative. The chain links TRBV15 to TRBJ2-3; D remains ambiguous. CDR3 residues: CATSGEILRETQYF. CDR3 bases: TGTGCCACCAGCGGAGAGATCCTTCGAGAAACGCAGTATTTT.